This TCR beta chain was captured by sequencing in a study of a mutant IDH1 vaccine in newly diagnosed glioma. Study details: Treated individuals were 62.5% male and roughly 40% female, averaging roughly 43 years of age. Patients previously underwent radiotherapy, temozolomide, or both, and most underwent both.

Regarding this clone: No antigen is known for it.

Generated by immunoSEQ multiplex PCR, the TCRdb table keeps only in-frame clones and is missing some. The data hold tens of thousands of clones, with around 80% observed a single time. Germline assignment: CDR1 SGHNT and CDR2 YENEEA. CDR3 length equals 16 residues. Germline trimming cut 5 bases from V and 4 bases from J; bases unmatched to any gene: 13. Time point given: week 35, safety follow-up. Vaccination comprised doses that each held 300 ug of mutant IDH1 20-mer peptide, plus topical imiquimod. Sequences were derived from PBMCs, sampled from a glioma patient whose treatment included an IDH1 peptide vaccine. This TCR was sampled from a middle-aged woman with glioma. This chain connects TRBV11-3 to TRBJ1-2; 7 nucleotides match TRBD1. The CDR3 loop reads CASSRDRAELGYGYTF. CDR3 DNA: TGTGCCAGCAGCCGAGACAGGGCCGAGTTGGGCTATGGCTACACCTTC.